This record concerns one TCR beta chain sequence. Its antigen is unknown. The CDR3 has 13 amino acids. Germline lookup yields CDR1 DFQATT and CDR2 SNEGSKA (reference sequence). With 3 bases clipped from V and 4 bases from J, the junction kept 5 bases outside the gene matches. The data were taken from a study of T cell repertoires in cytomegalovirus infection. From the reads, TCRdb called clonotypes with MiXCR, one entry per CDR3 protein. The repertoire holds approximately 730,000 distinct CDR3 sequences, with 30% to 40% as singletons. The sequence was obtained from a human donor in good health (CMV status not recorded). Some clones in this sample may be carry-over from other donors' samples. The source was cultured PBMCs, collected from culture after CMV antigen stimulation. The rearrangement links TRBV20-1 to TRBJ1-2; 7 positions agree with TRBD1. CDR3 DNA sequence: TGCAGTGCTAGCCTAGACAGGGCCTATGGCTACACCTTC. This encodes CSASLDRAYGYTF.